This TCR beta chain was recorded in a study of cytomegalovirus exposure and HLA in healthy donors. With 60 Vbeta and 13 Jbeta primers, the PCR was carried out. Method: immunoSEQ multiplex PCR; TCRdb's copy keeps in-frame clones and lacks some. The data hold 93,000 or so clones, with roughly three quarters observed a single time. This sequence was found in a man aged 45 to 65 in good health and CMV-seropositive. Sequenced: PBMCs.

The CDR3 protein is CSVGPTSGTLSTDTQYF. The CDR3 nucleotides are TGCAGCGTTGGGCCCACTAGCGGGACTCTGAGCACAGATACGCAGTATTTT. The gene calls are TRBV29-1 and TRBJ2-3; 10 nucleotides align to TRBD2. Germline loops: CDR1 SQVTM, CDR2 ANQGSEA. J was trimmed by 0 bases and V by 4 bases; bases with no gene match: 10. The CDR3 runs 17 residues.